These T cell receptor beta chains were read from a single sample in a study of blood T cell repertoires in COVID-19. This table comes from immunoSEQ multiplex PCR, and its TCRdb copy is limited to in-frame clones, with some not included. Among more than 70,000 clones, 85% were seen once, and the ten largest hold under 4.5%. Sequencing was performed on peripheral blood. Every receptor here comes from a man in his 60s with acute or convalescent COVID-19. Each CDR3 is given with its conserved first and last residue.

CATSRGTGGTSYGYTF,TRBV15,TRBJ1-2
CASSPGTGRNTEAFF,TRBV18,TRBJ1-1
CASSLSGVEQYF,TRBV12-3/TRBV12-4,TRBJ2-7
CASSGTDLSSHTPGELFF,TRBV5-4,TRBJ2-2
CASSLGAGQYF,TRBV12-3/TRBV12-4,TRBJ2-7
CASSARGQSYEQYF,TRBV4-2,TRBJ2-7
CASSSTGTNEKLFF,TRBV18,TRBJ1-4
CASSLDAQGQPQHF,TRBV5-5,TRBJ1-5
CASSLFDAGTYTEAFF,TRBV7-6,TRBJ1-1
CASSLEVGGQKTQYF,TRBV21-1,TRBJ2-3
CASSTGISYEQYF,TRBV3-1/TRBV3-2,TRBJ2-7
CASSVGGQTETQYF,TRBV9,TRBJ2-5
CASSSLHRDSTDTQYF,TRBV5-6,TRBJ2-3
CASSEMTSGVHEQYF,TRBV6-4,TRBJ2-7
CASSVGVNGNQPQHF,TRBV9,TRBJ1-5
CASSRPTGALTDTQYF,TRBV5-4,TRBJ2-3
CSVEGASGRAREQFF,TRBV29-1,TRBJ2-1
CASSQAGNEKLFF,TRBV5-4,TRBJ1-4
CASSQDSLWTESTEAFF,TRBV4-1,TRBJ1-1
CASSELGRGYEQYF,TRBV4-2,TRBJ2-7
CASSSGQGGTEAFF,TRBV6-4,TRBJ1-1
CSATRHDTQYF,TRBV20-1,TRBJ2-3
CASSIRQGRSPEAFF,TRBV19,TRBJ1-1
CASSGLVLNYEQYF,TRBV21-1,TRBJ2-7
CASSPTHTYNEQFF,TRBV18,TRBJ2-1
CASSQESGSQETQYF,TRBV4-3,TRBJ2-5
CASSQSGLFGELFF,TRBV14,TRBJ2-2
CASTNPAPRQGNYGYTF,TRBV19,TRBJ1-2
CASSFHSYEQYF,TRBV13,TRBJ2-7
CASSIRDRGTDTQYF,TRBV19,TRBJ2-3
CASSGRTGAVSNQPQHF,TRBV6-1,TRBJ1-5
CASSEETRGGTQYF,TRBV2,TRBJ2-5
CASSGTAQWNIQYF,TRBV4-1,TRBJ2-4
CASSITENYGYTF,TRBV9,TRBJ1-2
CASSPPGHGLQTQYF,TRBV18,TRBJ2-3
CASSQGFDSPYEQYF,TRBV3-1/TRBV3-2,TRBJ2-7
CASSPIRGTEAFF,TRBV19,TRBJ1-1
CASSPRQDESNQPQHF,TRBV18,TRBJ1-5
CASSNYLRDRAGGNTEAFF,TRBV6-6,TRBJ1-1
CASRPTSGRARETQYF,TRBV5-1,TRBJ2-5
CASSRRNRGVETQYF,TRBV7-9,TRBJ2-5
CSASKGLAGGYNEQFF,TRBV20-1,TRBJ2-1
CASGHSYEQYF,TRBV7-2,TRBJ2-7
CSVGGRGPTDTQYF,TRBV29-1,TRBJ2-3
CASSLNSPLHF,TRBV7-9,TRBJ1-6
CASSRGQGPHQPQHF,TRBV27,TRBJ1-5
CASSPTTGGNTEAFF,TRBV5-6,TRBJ1-1
CAGGTGWDTGELFF,TRBV6-5,TRBJ2-2
CASSTTGYNEKLFF,TRBV19,TRBJ1-4
CASSLLGGRAPNEQFF,TRBV11-2,TRBJ2-1
CASGLVQGQGVQPQHF,TRBV12-5,TRBJ1-5
CASSQDNGRKNSPLHF,TRBV4-2,TRBJ1-6
CASSLDSSTDTQYF,TRBV5-1,TRBJ2-3
CASSTSARQSNQPQHF,TRBV19,TRBJ1-5